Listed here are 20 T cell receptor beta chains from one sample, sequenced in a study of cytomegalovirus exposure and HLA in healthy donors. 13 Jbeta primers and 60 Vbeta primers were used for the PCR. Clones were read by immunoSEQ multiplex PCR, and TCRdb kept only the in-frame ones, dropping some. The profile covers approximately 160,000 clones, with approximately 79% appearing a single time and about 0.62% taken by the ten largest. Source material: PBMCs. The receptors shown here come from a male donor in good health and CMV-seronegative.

Here the CDR3 reads CASSLKGLYYEQYF. As DNA, the CDR3 is TGCGCCAGCAGCTTGAAGGGGCTTTACTACGAGCAGTACTTC. This chain connects TRBV5-1 to TRBJ2-7; maybe TRBD1 (5 bases). This CDR3 has 14 amino acids. CDR1 SGHRS and CDR2 YFSETQ come from the germline V gene. Trimming removed 1 base at V and 3 bases at J, with 11 bases between.

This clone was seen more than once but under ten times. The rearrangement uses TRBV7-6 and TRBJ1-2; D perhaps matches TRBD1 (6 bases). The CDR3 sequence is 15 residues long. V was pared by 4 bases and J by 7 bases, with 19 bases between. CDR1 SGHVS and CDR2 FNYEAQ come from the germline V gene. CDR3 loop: CASSSPQGSLGGYTF. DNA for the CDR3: TGTGCCAGCAGCTCCCCACAGGGATCGTTAGGTGGCTACACCTTC. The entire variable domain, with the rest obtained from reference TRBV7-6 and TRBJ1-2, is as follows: GAGVSQSPRYKVTKRGQDVALRCDPISGHVSLYWYRQALGQGPEFLTYFNYEAQQDKSGLPNDRFSAERPEGSISTLTIQRTEQRDSAMYRCASSSPQGSLGGYTFGSGTRLTVV.

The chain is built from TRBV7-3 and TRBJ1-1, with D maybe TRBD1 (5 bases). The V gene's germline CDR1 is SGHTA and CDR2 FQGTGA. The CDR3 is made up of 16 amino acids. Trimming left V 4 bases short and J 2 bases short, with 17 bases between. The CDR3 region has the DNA TGTGCCAGCAGCTCTCGAGCAGGGTCCGCCAACACTGAAGCTTTCTTT. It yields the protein CASSSRAGSANTEAFF.

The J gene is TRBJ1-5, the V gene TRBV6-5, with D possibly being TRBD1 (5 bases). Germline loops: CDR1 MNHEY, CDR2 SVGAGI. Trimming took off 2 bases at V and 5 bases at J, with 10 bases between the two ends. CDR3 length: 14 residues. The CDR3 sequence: CASSYQGSHQPQHF. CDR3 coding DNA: TGTGCCAGCAGTTACCAGGGTTCTCATCAGCCCCAGCATTTT.

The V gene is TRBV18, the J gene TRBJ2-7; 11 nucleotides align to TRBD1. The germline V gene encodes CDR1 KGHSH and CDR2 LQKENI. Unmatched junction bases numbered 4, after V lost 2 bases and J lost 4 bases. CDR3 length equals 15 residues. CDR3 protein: CASSPSGQGAYEQYF. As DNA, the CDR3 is TGTGCCAGCTCACCATCTGGACAGGGGGCTTACGAGCAGTACTTC.

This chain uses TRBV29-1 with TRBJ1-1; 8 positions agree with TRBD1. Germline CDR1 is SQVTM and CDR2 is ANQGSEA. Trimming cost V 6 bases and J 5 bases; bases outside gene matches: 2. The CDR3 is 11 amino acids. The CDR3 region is CSVDRGTEAFF. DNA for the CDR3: TGCAGCGTCGACAGGGGAACTGAAGCTTTCTTT.

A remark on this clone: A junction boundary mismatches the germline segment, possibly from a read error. This CDR3 is CSSSFGGGGFSGANVLTF. Written as DNA, the CDR3 is TGTTCCAGCAGCTTCGGTGGCGGGGGATTCTCTGGGGCCAACGTCCTGACTTTC. J is TRBJ2-6 and V is TRBV7-9; 7 bases line up with TRBD2. The CDR3 extends over 18 amino acids. The V gene's germline CDR1 is SEHNR and CDR2 FQNEAQ (reference sequence).

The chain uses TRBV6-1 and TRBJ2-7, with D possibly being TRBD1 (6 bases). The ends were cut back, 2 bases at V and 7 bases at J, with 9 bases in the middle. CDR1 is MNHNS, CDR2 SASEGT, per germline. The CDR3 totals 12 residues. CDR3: CASSEWGREQYF. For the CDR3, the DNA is TGTGCCAGCAGTGAATGGGGGCGAGAGCAGTACTTC.

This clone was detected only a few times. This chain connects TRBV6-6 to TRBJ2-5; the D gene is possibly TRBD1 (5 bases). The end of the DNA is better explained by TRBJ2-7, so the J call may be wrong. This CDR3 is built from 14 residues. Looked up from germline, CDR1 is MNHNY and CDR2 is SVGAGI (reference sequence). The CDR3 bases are TGTGCCAGCAGTTACGGCAGGGTCTCCTACGAGCAGTACTTC. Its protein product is CASSYGRVSYEQYF.

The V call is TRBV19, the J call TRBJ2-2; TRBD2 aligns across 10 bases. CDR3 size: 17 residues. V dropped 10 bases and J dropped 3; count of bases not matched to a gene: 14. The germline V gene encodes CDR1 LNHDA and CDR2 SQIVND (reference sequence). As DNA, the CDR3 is TGTGCCATAAAAGCCCCTAGCGGGAGAGGTTACACCGGGGAGCTGTTTTTT. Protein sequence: CAIKAPSGRGYTGELFF.

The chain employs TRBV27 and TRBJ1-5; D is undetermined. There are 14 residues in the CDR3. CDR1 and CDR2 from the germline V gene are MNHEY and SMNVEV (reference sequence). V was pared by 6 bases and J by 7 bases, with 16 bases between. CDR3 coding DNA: TGTGCCAGCAGCCGAACTACCGGGAGCCAGCCCCAGCATTTT. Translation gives CASSRTTGSQPQHF.

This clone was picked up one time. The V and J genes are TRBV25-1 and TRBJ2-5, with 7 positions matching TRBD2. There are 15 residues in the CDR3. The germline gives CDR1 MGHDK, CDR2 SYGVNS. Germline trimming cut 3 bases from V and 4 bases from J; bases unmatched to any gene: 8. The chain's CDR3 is CASSEVLGGAETQYF. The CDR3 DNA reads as TGTGCCAGCAGTGAGGTGCTGGGAGGGGCAGAGACCCAGTACTTC.

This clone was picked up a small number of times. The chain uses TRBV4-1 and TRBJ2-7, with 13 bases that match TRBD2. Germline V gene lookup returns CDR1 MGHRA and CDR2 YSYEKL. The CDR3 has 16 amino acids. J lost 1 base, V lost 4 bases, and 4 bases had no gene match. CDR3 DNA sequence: TGCGCCAGCAGCCGGGGACTAGCGGGGCAATCCTACGAGCAGTACTTC. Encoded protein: CASSRGLAGQSYEQYF.

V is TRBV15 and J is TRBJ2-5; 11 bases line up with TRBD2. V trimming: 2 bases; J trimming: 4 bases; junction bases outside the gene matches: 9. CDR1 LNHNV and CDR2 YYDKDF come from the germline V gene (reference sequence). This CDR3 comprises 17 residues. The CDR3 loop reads CATSRSQLAGGRETQYF. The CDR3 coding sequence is TGTGCCACCAGCAGAAGTCAATTAGCGGGAGGGCGAGAGACCCAGTACTTC.

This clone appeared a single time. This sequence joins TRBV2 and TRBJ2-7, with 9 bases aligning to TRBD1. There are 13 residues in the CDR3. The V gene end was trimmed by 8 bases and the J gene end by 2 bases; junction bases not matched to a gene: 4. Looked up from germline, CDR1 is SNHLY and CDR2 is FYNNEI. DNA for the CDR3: TGTGCCAGCCTGGGACAGGGCCCCTACGAGCAGTACTTC. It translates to CASLGQGPYEQYF. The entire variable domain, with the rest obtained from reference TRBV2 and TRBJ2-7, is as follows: EPEVTQTPSHQVTQMGQEVILRCVPISNHLYFYWYRQILGQKVEFLVSFYNNEISEKSEIFDDQFSVERPDGSNFTLKIRSTKLEDSAMYFCASLGQGPYEQYFGPGTRLTVT.

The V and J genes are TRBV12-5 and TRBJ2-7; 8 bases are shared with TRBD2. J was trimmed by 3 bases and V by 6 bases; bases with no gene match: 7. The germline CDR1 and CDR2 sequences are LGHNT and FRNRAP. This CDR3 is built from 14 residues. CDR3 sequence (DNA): TGTGCTAGTGGGCTAACCGGGACTAGCTACGAGCAGTACTTC. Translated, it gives CASGLTGTSYEQYF.

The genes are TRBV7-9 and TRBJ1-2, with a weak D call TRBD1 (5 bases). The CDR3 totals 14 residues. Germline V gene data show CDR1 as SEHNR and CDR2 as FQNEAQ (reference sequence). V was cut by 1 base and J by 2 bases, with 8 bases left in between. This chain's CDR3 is CASSLEQGNYGYTF. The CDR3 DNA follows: TGTGCCAGCAGCTTAGAGCAGGGAAACTATGGCTACACCTTC.

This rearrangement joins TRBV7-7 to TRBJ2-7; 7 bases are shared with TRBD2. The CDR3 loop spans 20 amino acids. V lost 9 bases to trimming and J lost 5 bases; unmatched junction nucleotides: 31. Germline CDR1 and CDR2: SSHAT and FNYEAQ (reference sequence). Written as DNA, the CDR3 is TGTGCCAGAACCGGTTGGATAAAAATGGGTCGGGAGGTACCCGCAAACGAGCAGTACTTC. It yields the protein CARTGWIKMGREVPANEQYF.

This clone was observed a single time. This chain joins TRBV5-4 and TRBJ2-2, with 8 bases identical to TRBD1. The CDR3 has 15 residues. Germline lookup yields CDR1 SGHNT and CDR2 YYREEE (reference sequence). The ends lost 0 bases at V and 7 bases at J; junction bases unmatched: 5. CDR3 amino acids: CASSLAQGAIGELFF. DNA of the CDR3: TGTGCCAGCAGCTTGGCCCAGGGGGCGATCGGGGAGCTGTTTTTT.

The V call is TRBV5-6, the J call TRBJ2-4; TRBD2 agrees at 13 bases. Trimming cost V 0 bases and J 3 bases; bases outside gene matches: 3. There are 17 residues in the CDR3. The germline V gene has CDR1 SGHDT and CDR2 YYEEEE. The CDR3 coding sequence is TGTGCCAGCAGCTTGGGACTAGCGGGAGGTAACAAAAACATTCAGTACTTC. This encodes CASSLGLAGGNKNIQYF.